This is a list of T cell receptor beta chains from one sample in a study of blood T cell repertoires in COVID-19. Profiled with immunoSEQ multiplex PCR; TCRdb holds only in-frame clones, not every one. Found here are over 35,000 clones, roughly 90% of them singletons; the top ten hold over 2%. The sample consisted of peripheral blood. The receptors come from a human donor in a cohort sampled during active COVID-19. CDR3s include the opening cysteine and the closing phenylalanine or tryptophan. The order of the fields is D gene, J gene, clone size, V gene, CDR3 protein, CDR3 DNA. The D gene is left open where the match is weak. Size values are once, few and many counts, or a class for expanded clones, and some rows have none.

D gene: TRBD2
J gene: TRBJ2-7
clone size: -
V gene: TRBV3-1/TRBV3-2
CDR3 protein: CASSPLAGGPHEQYF
CDR3 DNA: TGTGCCAGCAGCCCCCTAGCGGGGGGGCCCCACGAGCAGTACTTC

D gene: -
J gene: TRBJ1-4
clone size: -
V gene: TRBV7-9
CDR3 protein: CASSLAGQINEKLFF
CDR3 DNA: TGTGCCAGCAGCTTAGCGGGGCAGATTAATGAAAAACTGTTTTTT

D gene: TRBD2
J gene: TRBJ2-3
clone size: -
V gene: TRBV4-2
CDR3 protein: CASSQLSGRALAGGPTDTQYF
CDR3 DNA: TGTGCCAGCAGCCAACTTTCTGGGCGTGCACTAGCGGGGGGGCCGACAGATACGCAGTATTTT

D gene: -
J gene: TRBJ1-2
clone size: -
V gene: TRBV6-5
CDR3 protein: CASSYAQGNYGYTF
CDR3 DNA: TGTGCCAGCAGTTACGCCCAGGGGAACTATGGCTACACCTTC

D gene: TRBD2
J gene: TRBJ2-1
clone size: -
V gene: TRBV24-1
CDR3 protein: CATSDFLTSGGSSYNEQFF
CDR3 DNA: TGTGCCACCAGTGATTTTTTGACTAGCGGGGGGAGCTCCTACAATGAGCAGTTCTTC

D gene: TRBD2
J gene: TRBJ2-7
clone size: -
V gene: TRBV4-1
CDR3 protein: CASSPGTSGYEQYF
CDR3 DNA: TGCGCCAGCAGCCCAGGGACTAGCGGCTACGAGCAGTACTTC

D gene: TRBD1
J gene: TRBJ1-2
clone size: -
V gene: TRBV24-1
CDR3 protein: CATSVSGGDGYTF
CDR3 DNA: TGTGCCACCAGTGTGTCAGGGGGCGATGGCTACACCTTC

D gene: -
J gene: TRBJ2-7
clone size: -
V gene: TRBV5-1
CDR3 protein: CASSFRVREGGYEQYF
CDR3 DNA: TGCGCCAGCAGCTTTCGGGTTAGGGAAGGGGGCTACGAGCAGTACTTC

D gene: TRBD1
J gene: TRBJ2-7
clone size: -
V gene: TRBV10-3
CDR3 protein: CAISDHQGDYEQYF
CDR3 DNA: TGTGCCATCAGTGATCATCAGGGGGACTACGAGCAGTACTTC

D gene: TRBD2
J gene: TRBJ2-3
clone size: -
V gene: TRBV13
CDR3 protein: CASSIYVAGGTDTQYF
CDR3 DNA: TGTGCCAGCAGCATATATGTAGCGGGGGGGACAGATACGCAGTATTTT

D gene: TRBD1
J gene: TRBJ2-1
clone size: -
V gene: TRBV4-1
CDR3 protein: CASSQERGQGIDEQFF
CDR3 DNA: TGCGCCAGCAGCCAAGAAAGGGGACAGGGAATCGATGAGCAGTTCTTC

D gene: -
J gene: TRBJ2-3
clone size: -
V gene: TRBV10-3
CDR3 protein: CAIRQGRGTDTQYF
CDR3 DNA: TGTGCCATCAGACAGGGTAGGGGCACAGATACGCAGTATTTT

D gene: -
J gene: TRBJ2-7
clone size: -
V gene: TRBV2
CDR3 protein: CASSWSGVQEQYF
CDR3 DNA: TGTGCCAGCAGTTGGTCGGGGGTCCAAGAGCAGTACTTC

D gene: -
J gene: TRBJ1-1
clone size: -
V gene: TRBV5-4
CDR3 protein: CASSLGVAGDGTAFF
CDR3 DNA: TGTGCCAGCAGCTTGGGGGTAGCAGGGGACGGGACCGCTTTCTTT

D gene: -
J gene: TRBJ1-2
clone size: -
V gene: TRBV30
CDR3 protein: CAWSVGLSGPNYGYTF
CDR3 DNA: TGTGCCTGGAGTGTGGGTCTGTCAGGGCCTAACTATGGCTACACCTTC

D gene: -
J gene: TRBJ2-5
clone size: -
V gene: TRBV18
CDR3 protein: CASSPAGSQETQYF
CDR3 DNA: TGTGCCAGCTCACCTGCGGGGTCCCAAGAGACCCAGTACTTC

D gene: -
J gene: TRBJ1-1
clone size: -
V gene: TRBV19
CDR3 protein: CASSIGIRLQDTEAFF
CDR3 DNA: TGTGCCAGTAGTATTGGAATTCGGTTGCAGGACACTGAAGCTTTCTTT

D gene: TRBD1
J gene: TRBJ1-1
clone size: -
V gene: TRBV4-2
CDR3 protein: CASSHGQGNTEAFF
CDR3 DNA: TGTGCCAGCAGCCATGGACAGGGGAACACTGAAGCTTTCTTT

D gene: TRBD2
J gene: TRBJ2-1
clone size: -
V gene: TRBV3-1/TRBV3-2
CDR3 protein: CASSQVRTSGGHTYNEQFF
CDR3 DNA: TGTGCCAGCAGCCAAGTTCGGACTAGCGGGGGTCACACCTACAATGAGCAGTTCTTC

D gene: TRBD2
J gene: TRBJ2-5
clone size: -
V gene: TRBV24-1
CDR3 protein: CATSDSSGGETQYF
CDR3 DNA: TGTGCCACCAGTGATTCGAGCGGGGGAGAGACCCAGTACTTC

D gene: -
J gene: TRBJ2-1
clone size: -
V gene: TRBV18
CDR3 protein: CASSPGRRGNNEQFF
CDR3 DNA: TGTGCCAGCTCACCCGGTCGGCGGGGAAACAATGAGCAGTTCTTC

D gene: -
J gene: TRBJ1-4
clone size: few
V gene: TRBV7-8
CDR3 protein: CASSLDGEYEKLFF
CDR3 DNA: TGTGCCAGCAGCTTAGACGGGGAGTATGAAAAACTGTTTTTT

D gene: TRBD2
J gene: TRBJ2-1
clone size: -
V gene: TRBV5-4
CDR3 protein: CASSLSSGGFNEQFF
CDR3 DNA: TGTGCCAGCAGCTTGAGTAGCGGGGGGTTCAATGAGCAGTTCTTC

D gene: -
J gene: TRBJ1-2
clone size: -
V gene: TRBV5-6
CDR3 protein: CASLRLGEPYGYTF
CDR3 DNA: TGTGCCAGCTTAAGGCTTGGAGAACCTTATGGCTACACCTTC

D gene: TRBD1
J gene: TRBJ1-5
clone size: -
V gene: TRBV7-9
CDR3 protein: CASSSTGGSQPQHF
CDR3 DNA: TGTGCCAGCAGCTCGACAGGGGGAAGTCAGCCCCAGCATTTT

D gene: -
J gene: TRBJ2-7
clone size: once
V gene: TRBV7-8
CDR3 protein: CASSLAPREVSEQYF
CDR3 DNA: TGTGCCAGCAGCTTAGCGCCGAGGGAAGTGTCAGAGCAGTACTTC

D gene: TRBD2
J gene: TRBJ2-1
clone size: -
V gene: TRBV24-1
CDR3 protein: CATSDWTSLRSYNEQFF
CDR3 DNA: TGTGCCACCAGTGATTGGACTAGCCTCCGCTCCTACAATGAGCAGTTCTTC

D gene: -
J gene: TRBJ1-4
clone size: -
V gene: TRBV19
CDR3 protein: CASSIAGEFSEKLFF
CDR3 DNA: TGTGCCAGTAGTATAGCCGGGGAGTTTAGTGAAAAACTGTTTTTT

D gene: TRBD2
J gene: TRBJ2-5
clone size: -
V gene: TRBV3-1/TRBV3-2
CDR3 protein: CASSHALLAGKGETQYF
CDR3 DNA: TGTGCCAGCAGCCATGCCCTACTAGCGGGGAAGGGGGAGACCCAGTACTTC

D gene: TRBD1
J gene: TRBJ1-2
clone size: -
V gene: TRBV5-1
CDR3 protein: CASSLTGGDHYGYTF
CDR3 DNA: TGCGCCAGCAGCTTGACAGGGGGCGATCACTATGGCTACACCTTC

D gene: TRBD2
J gene: TRBJ2-5
clone size: -
V gene: TRBV9
CDR3 protein: CASSDTSGADFQETQYF
CDR3 DNA: TGTGCCAGCAGTGATACTAGCGGGGCCGATTTCCAAGAGACCCAGTACTTC

D gene: -
J gene: TRBJ1-1
clone size: once
V gene: TRBV18
CDR3 protein: CASSPTTPRVNTEAFF
CDR3 DNA: TGTGCCAGCTCACCGACCACTCCGCGGGTGAACACTGAAGCTTTCTTT

D gene: -
J gene: TRBJ1-4
clone size: -
V gene: TRBV19
CDR3 protein: CASRAGSTNEKLFF
CDR3 DNA: TGTGCCAGTAGGGCAGGGTCCACTAATGAAAAACTGTTTTTT

D gene: -
J gene: TRBJ1-5
clone size: -
V gene: TRBV6-4
CDR3 protein: CAWMAREDQPQHF
CDR3 DNA: TGTGCCTGGATGGCCCGGGAGGATCAGCCCCAGCATTTT

D gene: TRBD1
J gene: TRBJ1-1
clone size: once
V gene: TRBV3-1/TRBV3-2
CDR3 protein: CASSPGTGWAAFF
CDR3 DNA: TGTGCCAGCAGTCCCGGGACAGGTTGGGCGGCTTTCTTT

D gene: TRBD1
J gene: TRBJ1-2
clone size: -
V gene: TRBV27
CDR3 protein: CASSIARQGVNGYTF
CDR3 DNA: TGTGCCAGCAGCATTGCCCGACAGGGGGTCAATGGCTACACCTTC

D gene: TRBD1
J gene: TRBJ2-5
clone size: -
V gene: TRBV5-1
CDR3 protein: CASSHTPGQGPEVQYF
CDR3 DNA: TGCGCCAGCAGCCACACTCCGGGACAGGGCCCTGAGGTCCAGTACTTC

D gene: TRBD1
J gene: TRBJ1-1
clone size: -
V gene: TRBV27
CDR3 protein: CASEQGAEAFF
CDR3 DNA: TGTGCCAGCGAACAGGGGGCTGAAGCTTTCTTT

D gene: TRBD2
J gene: TRBJ2-7
clone size: -
V gene: TRBV6-2/TRBV6-3
CDR3 protein: CASSPGTSGGSYEQYF
CDR3 DNA: TGTGCCAGCAGTCCCGGGACTAGCGGGGGCTCCTACGAGCAGTACTTC

D gene: -
J gene: TRBJ2-5
clone size: -
V gene: TRBV6-2/TRBV6-3
CDR3 protein: CASSYIWAGTSQETQYF
CDR3 DNA: TGTGCCAGCAGTTACATCTGGGCAGGAACCAGCCAAGAGACCCAGTACTTC

D gene: -
J gene: TRBJ1-2
clone size: -
V gene: TRBV12-5
CDR3 protein: CASGLAGAPTSYGYTF
CDR3 DNA: TGTGCTAGTGGTTTGGCAGGGGCGCCCACCTCTTATGGCTACACCTTC

D gene: TRBD2
J gene: TRBJ2-1
clone size: -
V gene: TRBV5-4
CDR3 protein: CASMIAGNNEQFF
CDR3 DNA: TGTGCCAGCATGATAGCGGGGAACAATGAGCAGTTCTTC

D gene: TRBD2
J gene: TRBJ2-2
clone size: -
V gene: TRBV7-6
CDR3 protein: CASSMEAGRGELFF
CDR3 DNA: TGTGCCAGCAGCATGGAAGCGGGGCGCGGGGAGCTGTTTTTT

D gene: -
J gene: TRBJ2-3
clone size: -
V gene: TRBV11-2
CDR3 protein: CASSLGGAFSTDTQYF
CDR3 DNA: TGTGCCAGCAGCTTAGGCGGCGCCTTTAGCACAGATACGCAGTATTTT

D gene: -
J gene: TRBJ1-1
clone size: once
V gene: TRBV10-1
CDR3 protein: CASSESTVNTEAFF
CDR3 DNA: TGCGCCAGCAGTGAGTCGACAGTTAACACTGAAGCTTTCTTT

D gene: TRBD2
J gene: TRBJ2-7
clone size: -
V gene: TRBV10-3
CDR3 protein: CATREGTSGDPLYEQYF
CDR3 DNA: TGTGCCACCCGCGAAGGGACTAGCGGGGATCCCCTCTACGAGCAGTACTTC

D gene: -
J gene: TRBJ1-2
clone size: few
V gene: TRBV11-2
CDR3 protein: CASSYHRPRGGGYTF
CDR3 DNA: TGTGCCAGCAGCTACCACCGGCCCCGGGGGGGTGGCTACACCTTC

D gene: TRBD2
J gene: TRBJ2-3
clone size: -
V gene: TRBV5-1
CDR3 protein: CASSLFIAGGSDTQYF
CDR3 DNA: TGCGCCAGCAGCCTGTTTATAGCGGGGGGATCGGATACGCAGTATTTT

D gene: -
J gene: TRBJ1-3
clone size: -
V gene: TRBV7-2
CDR3 protein: CASSSRTELSGNTIYF
CDR3 DNA: TGTGCCAGCAGCTCGCGGACAGAGCTATCTGGAAACACCATATATTTT

D gene: TRBD1
J gene: TRBJ2-7
clone size: -
V gene: TRBV4-2
CDR3 protein: CASSKLTGGAPYEQYF
CDR3 DNA: TGTGCCAGCAGCAAATTAACAGGGGGCGCCCCCTACGAGCAGTACTTC

D gene: -
J gene: TRBJ2-5
clone size: -
V gene: TRBV5-6
CDR3 protein: CASSLAGTIQETQYF
CDR3 DNA: TGTGCCAGCAGCTTGGCGGGGACAATACAAGAGACCCAGTACTTC

D gene: TRBD1
J gene: TRBJ2-7
clone size: -
V gene: TRBV30
CDR3 protein: CAWGTVSYEQYF
CDR3 DNA: TGTGCCTGGGGGACAGTTTCCTACGAGCAGTACTTC

D gene: -
J gene: TRBJ1-5
clone size: few
V gene: TRBV5-6
CDR3 protein: CASSSIGVNQPQHF
CDR3 DNA: TGTGCCAGCAGCTCCATAGGGGTAAATCAGCCCCAGCATTTT